Following are 13 T cell receptor beta chains from one sample sequenced in a study of spatial heterogeneity in lung cancer. The time point is: sample taken at primary tumor resection. One entry per CDR3 protein results from TCRdb running MiXCR on the 5' RACE reads. The table has 17,000 or so distinct CDR3 sequences, roughly 6.2% seen once; the top ten hold approximately 6.8%. These receptors have no identified antigens. Overall study findings and caveats: The number of expanded tumor alpha and beta chains correlated with mutation number.

The sequencing used lung tumor tissue, collected at surgery. The receptors stem from a male donor with early-stage non-small cell lung cancer.

This clonotype counts as medium-sized. The library was prepared for alpha chains; this beta chain is a stray read, so its frequency means little. The chain is built from TRBV10-1 and TRBJ2-7, with 8 positions matching TRBD2. This CDR3 has 13 amino acids. The trim removed 8 bases at V and 0 bases at J, leaving 3 bases unmatched. Germline V gives CDR1 WNHNN, CDR2 SYGVQD (reference sequence). The CDR3 reads CASPAGGSYEQYF. CDR3 nucleotide sequence: TGCGCCAGCCCGGCGGGAGGCTCCTACGAGCAGTACTTC.

This clonotype occurred many times. The library was built for alpha chains, so this beta chain is an off-target read and its size means little. V gene TRBV2 combines with J gene TRBJ1-2, with a possible D match to TRBD1 (5 bases). Germline CDR1 and CDR2: SNHLY and FYNNEI. Trimming left V 6 bases short and J 6 bases short, with 20 bases between. This CDR3 comprises 15 residues. DNA for the CDR3: TGTGCCAGCAGCGGTAGGGACCTCCTGGAAGATGGCTACACCTTC. Its translation is CASSGRDLLEDGYTF.

This clonotype was observed many times. This beta chain is off target for a library built for alpha chains, so its abundance means little. V gene TRBV6-6 combines with J gene TRBJ2-5; perhaps TRBD1 as D (5 bases). Germline CDR1 and CDR2: MNHNY and SVGAGI (reference sequence). This CDR3 comprises 13 residues. Trimming took off 6 bases at V and 2 bases at J, with 10 bases between the two ends. DNA of the CDR3: TGTGCCAGCAGCACGACAGTACAAGAGACCCAGTACTTC. Its protein product is CASSTTVQETQYF.

This clonotype was observed at least ten times. This beta chain represents an off-target read in a library built for alpha chains; its size is of limited meaning. The chain carries TRBV28 and TRBJ1-5, with 8 bases matching TRBD1. V was pared by 3 bases and J by 3 bases, with 4 bases of the junction left unmatched. There are 15 residues in the CDR3. Germline V lookup: CDR1 MDHEN, CDR2 SYDVKM. This chain's CDR3 is CASSFRQGINQPQHF. Written as DNA, the CDR3 is TGTGCCAGCAGTTTTAGACAGGGGATCAATCAGCCCCAGCATTTT.

In its sample, this clonotype was seen many times. With the library built for alpha chains, this beta chain is off target and its frequency is not meaningful. V gene TRBV7-2 combines with J gene TRBJ2-5, with 8 bases fitting TRBD2. V shed 6 bases and J 4 bases; nucleotides not matched to a gene: 7. The germline CDR1 and CDR2 sequences are SGHTA and FQGNSA. This CDR3 comprises 14 residues. CDR3 sequence: CASSQAGERETQYF. Written as DNA, the CDR3 is TGTGCCAGCAGTCAAGCGGGGGAGCGAGAGACCCAGTACTTC.

This clonotype came up many times. This beta chain is a stray sequence in a library constructed for alpha chains; its clone size is not meaningful. The rearrangement joins TRBV6-6 to TRBJ2-2, with 12 bases fitting TRBD2. CDR3 length: 18 residues. Germline CDR1 reads MNHNY; CDR2 reads SVGAGI (reference sequence). The ends lost 0 bases at V and 5 bases at J; junction bases unmatched: 7. CDR3 DNA sequence: TGTGCCAGCAGTTACTCACTAGCGGGGGGCGGAACAACCGGGGAGCTGTTTTTT. Residues: CASSYSLAGGGTTGELFF.

About this clonotype: The size of this beta chain means little, since it is a stray read in a library made for alpha chains. The rearrangement links TRBV5-4 to TRBJ2-1; the D gene is possibly TRBD1 (6 bases). Germline CDR1 and CDR2: SGHNT and YYREEE (reference sequence). V shed 2 bases and J shed 9 bases, with 15 bases lying between them. This CDR3 is built from 14 residues. The CDR3 nucleotides are TGTGCCAGCAGCTTCGGTTCAGGGGCCCCTGAGCAGTTCTTC. It specifies CASSFGSGAPEQFF.

This clonotype is categorized as medium-sized. For a library built for alpha chains, this beta chain is a stray read; little rests on its size. The CDR3 sequence is CASSQAQGYEQYF. The CDR3, as DNA: TGTGCCAGCAGTCAGGCCCAAGGCTACGAGCAGTACTTC. This chain links TRBV6-6 with TRBJ2-7; D unresolved. Trimming left V 5 bases short and J 3 bases short, with 11 bases between. CDR3 length: 13 amino acids. Germline V gene sequence: CDR1 MNHNY, CDR2 SVGAGI (reference sequence).

This clonotype showed up many times. This beta chain turned up in a library designed for alpha chains; as an off-target read, its abundance says little. V gene TRBV29-1 combines with J gene TRBJ2-5; 7 bases align to TRBD2. The CDR3 contains 13 residues. V trimming: 7 bases; J trimming: 2 bases; junction bases outside the gene matches: 7. Germline V gene data show CDR1 as SQVTM and CDR2 as ANQGSEA. The CDR3 region is CSAGRVPQETQYF. The DNA of the CDR3 is TGCAGCGCGGGGAGGGTCCCTCAAGAGACCCAGTACTTC. Together with reference TRBV29-1 and TRBJ2-5, the CDR3 gives the full variable domain: SAVISQKPSRDICQRGTSLTIQCQVDSQVTMMFWYRQQPGQSLTLIATANQGSEATYESGFVIDKFPISRPNLTFSTLTVSNMSPEDSSIYLCSAGRVPQETQYFGPGTRLLVL.

This clonotype has a count of ten or more. Since it is a stray read in a library aimed at alpha chains, this beta chain has a size that is not meaningful. The rearrangement links TRBV7-3 to TRBJ1-5, with 7 bases identical to TRBD1. This CDR3 is 13 amino acids long. Unmatched junction bases numbered 8, after V lost 6 bases and J lost 9 bases. Germline V gene lookup returns CDR1 SGHTA and CDR2 FQGTGA. CDR3 amino acids: CASRLTGIGPQHF. CDR3 nucleotides: TGTGCCAGCAGACTGACAGGGATCGGGCCCCAGCATTTT.

By share of the sample, this clonotype is medium-sized (0.01 to 0.1%). This beta chain is an unintended read in a library built for alpha chains; its size means little. The chain couples TRBV7-3 to TRBJ2-5, with TRBD2 as a possible D gene (6 bases). V lost 0 bases and J 4 bases, leaving 9 bases between the germline ends. Germline V lookup: CDR1 SGHTA, CDR2 FQGTGA. The CDR3 totals 14 residues. The CDR3 region has the DNA TGTGCCAGCAGCTTAACGGGAGGCGGAGAGACCCAGTACTTC. It codes for CASSLTGGGETQYF.

The table lists this clonotype with many counts. Since the library was made to target alpha chains, this beta chain is a stray read and its abundance is not meaningful. This chain links TRBV27 with TRBJ1-1; D remains unclear. Per germline, CDR1 MNHEY and CDR2 SMNVEV (reference sequence). Trimming stripped 2 bases from V and 0 bases from J, with 7 bases between. The CDR3 extends over 14 amino acids. CDR3 sequence reads: CASSLKYMNTEAFF. The CDR3 DNA follows: TGTGCCAGCAGTTTAAAGTACATGAACACTGAAGCTTTCTTT.

Worth noting for this clonotype: Found in a library prepared for alpha chains, this beta chain is an off-target read, and its abundance has little meaning. V gene TRBV4-2 combines with J gene TRBJ2-5; 12 bases match TRBD2. From germline, CDR1 is LGHNA and CDR2 YNFKEQ. Trimming cost V 1 base and J 3 bases; bases outside gene matches: 3. The CDR3 consists of 16 residues. The CDR3 region is CASSQVLAGGKETQYF. CDR3 bases: TGTGCCAGCAGCCAAGTACTAGCGGGGGGCAAAGAGACCCAGTACTTC.